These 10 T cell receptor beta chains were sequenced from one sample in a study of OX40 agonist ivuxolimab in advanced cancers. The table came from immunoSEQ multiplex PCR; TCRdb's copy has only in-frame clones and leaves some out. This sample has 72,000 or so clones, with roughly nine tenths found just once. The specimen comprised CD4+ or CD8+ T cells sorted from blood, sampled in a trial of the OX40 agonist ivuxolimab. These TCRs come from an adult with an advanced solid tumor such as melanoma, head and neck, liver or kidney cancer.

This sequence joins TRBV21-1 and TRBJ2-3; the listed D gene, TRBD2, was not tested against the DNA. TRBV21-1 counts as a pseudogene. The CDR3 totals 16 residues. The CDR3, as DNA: TGTGCCAGCAGCAAAGGGAGGGAGCTAGCGCGAGATACGCAGTATTTT. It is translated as CASSKGRELARDTQYF.

The CDR3 loop reads CASSLTLDREMAGANVLTF. Here the CDR3 DNA reads TGTGCCAGCAGTTTAACCTTGGACAGGGAAATGGCTGGGGCCAACGTCCTGACTTTC. The chain links TRBV27 to TRBJ2-6; 8 bases fit TRBD1. Trimming took 2 bases from V and 2 from J; bases not matched to a gene: 11. The CDR3 contains 19 residues. From germline, CDR1 is MNHEY and CDR2 SMNVEV (reference sequence).

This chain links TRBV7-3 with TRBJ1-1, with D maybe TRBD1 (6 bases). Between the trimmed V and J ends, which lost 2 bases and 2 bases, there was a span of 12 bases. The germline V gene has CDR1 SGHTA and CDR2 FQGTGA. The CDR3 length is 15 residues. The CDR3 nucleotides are TGTGCCAGCAGCTTATTCCCGGGACAAAACACTGAAGCTTTCTTT. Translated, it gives CASSLFPGQNTEAFF.

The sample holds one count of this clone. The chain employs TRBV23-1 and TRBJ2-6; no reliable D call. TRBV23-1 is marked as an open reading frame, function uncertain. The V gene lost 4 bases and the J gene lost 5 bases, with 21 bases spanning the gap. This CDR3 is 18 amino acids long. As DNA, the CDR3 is TGCGCCAGCAGTCGGCCGTTTACGCAACAAAGTCGGGCCAACGTCCTGACTTTC. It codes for CASSRPFTQQSRANVLTF.

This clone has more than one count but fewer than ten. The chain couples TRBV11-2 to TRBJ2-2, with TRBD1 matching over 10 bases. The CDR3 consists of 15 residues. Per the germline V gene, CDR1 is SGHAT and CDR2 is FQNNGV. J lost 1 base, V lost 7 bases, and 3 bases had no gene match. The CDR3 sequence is CASTRTGGNTGELFF. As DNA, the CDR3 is TGTGCCAGCACCAGGACAGGGGGGAACACCGGGGAGCTGTTTTTT.

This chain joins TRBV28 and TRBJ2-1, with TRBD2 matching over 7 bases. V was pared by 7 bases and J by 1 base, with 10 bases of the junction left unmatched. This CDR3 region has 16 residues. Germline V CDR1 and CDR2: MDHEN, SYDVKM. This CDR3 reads CASNTPWGGSYNEQFF. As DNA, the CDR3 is TGTGCCAGCAATACGCCTTGGGGGGGGTCCTACAATGAGCAGTTCTTC.

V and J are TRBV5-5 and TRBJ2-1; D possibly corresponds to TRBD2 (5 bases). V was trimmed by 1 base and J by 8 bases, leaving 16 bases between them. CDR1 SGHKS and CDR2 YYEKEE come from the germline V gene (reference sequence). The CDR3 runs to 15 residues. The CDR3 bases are TGTGCCAGCAGCTTGTGGGAGAGGGAGTTGGATGAGCAGTTCTTC. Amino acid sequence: CASSLWERELDEQFF.

The CDR3 DNA is TGTGCCAGCAGCTTAGGGTACAGTGCCTACCAAGAGACCCAGTACTTC. Its protein product is CASSLGYSAYQETQYF. The chain links TRBV7-2 to TRBJ2-5; D not certain. This CDR3 contains 16 residues. From germline, CDR1 is SGHTA and CDR2 FQGNSA. V lost 1 base, J lost 0 bases, and 12 bases lay in between. Based on the CDR3 plus reference TRBV7-2 and TRBJ2-5, the full variable domain is GAGVSQSPSNKVTEKGKDVELRCDPISGHTALYWYRQSLGQGLEFLIYFQGNSAPDKSGLPSDRFSAERTGGSVSTLTIQRTQQEDSAVYLCASSLGYSAYQETQYFGPGTRLLVL.

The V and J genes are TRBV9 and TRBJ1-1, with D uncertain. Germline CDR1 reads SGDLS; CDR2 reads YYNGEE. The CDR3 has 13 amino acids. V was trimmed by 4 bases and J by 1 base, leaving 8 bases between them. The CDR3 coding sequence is TGTGCCAGCAGCCCACGACAGAACACTGAAGCTTTCTTT. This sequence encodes CASSPRQNTEAFF.

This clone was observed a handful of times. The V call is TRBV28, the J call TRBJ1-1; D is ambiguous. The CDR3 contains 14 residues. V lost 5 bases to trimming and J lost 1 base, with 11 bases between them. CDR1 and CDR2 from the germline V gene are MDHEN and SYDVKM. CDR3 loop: CASSRRTGNTEAFF. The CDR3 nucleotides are TGTGCCAGCAGTCGCCGGACGGGGAACACTGAAGCTTTCTTT.